This T cell receptor beta chain was recovered during a study of cytomegalovirus exposure and HLA in healthy donors. The study's findings and limits: Among the sequence variants, a highly shared cluster was likely an artifact of sequencing. The authors later found most CMV-associated TCR beta chains appeared HLA-restricted. Later analysis found that TCR beta chains associated with HLA were more clonally expanded than other, equally common chains.

Amplification used 60 Vbeta primers and 13 Jbeta primers. Repertoires were generated with immunoSEQ multiplex PCR, while TCRdb's copy carries only in-frame clones and drops some. The sample contains around 90,000 clones, 79% of which appear only once. For this clone: Its antigen is not known.

CDR3 length: 14 residues. With 3 bases clipped from V and 5 bases from J, the junction kept 4 bases outside the gene matches. Germline-derived CDR1 and CDR2 are MNHEY and SMNVEV (reference sequence). The V gene is TRBV27, the J gene TRBJ1-5; 7 positions match TRBD1. This sequence was found in a male donor in good health and CMV-seropositive. Sequencing was carried out using PBMCs. CDR3 sequence reads: CASSLGTDDQPQHF. CDR3 nucleotide sequence: TGTGCCAGCAGTTTGGGGACAGATGATCAGCCCCAGCATTTT.